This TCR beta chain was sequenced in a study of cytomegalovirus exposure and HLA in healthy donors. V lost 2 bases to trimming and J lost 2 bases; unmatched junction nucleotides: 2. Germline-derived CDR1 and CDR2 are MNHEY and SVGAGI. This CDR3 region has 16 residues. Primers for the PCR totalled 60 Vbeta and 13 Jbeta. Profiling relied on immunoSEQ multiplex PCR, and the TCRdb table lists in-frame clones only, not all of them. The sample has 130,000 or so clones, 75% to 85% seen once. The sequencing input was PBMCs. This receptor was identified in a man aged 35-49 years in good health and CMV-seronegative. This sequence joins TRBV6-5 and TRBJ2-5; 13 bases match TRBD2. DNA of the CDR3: TGTGCCAGCAGTTACGGGACTAGCGGGGAGCAAGAGACCCAGTACTTC. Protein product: CASSYGTSGEQETQYF.